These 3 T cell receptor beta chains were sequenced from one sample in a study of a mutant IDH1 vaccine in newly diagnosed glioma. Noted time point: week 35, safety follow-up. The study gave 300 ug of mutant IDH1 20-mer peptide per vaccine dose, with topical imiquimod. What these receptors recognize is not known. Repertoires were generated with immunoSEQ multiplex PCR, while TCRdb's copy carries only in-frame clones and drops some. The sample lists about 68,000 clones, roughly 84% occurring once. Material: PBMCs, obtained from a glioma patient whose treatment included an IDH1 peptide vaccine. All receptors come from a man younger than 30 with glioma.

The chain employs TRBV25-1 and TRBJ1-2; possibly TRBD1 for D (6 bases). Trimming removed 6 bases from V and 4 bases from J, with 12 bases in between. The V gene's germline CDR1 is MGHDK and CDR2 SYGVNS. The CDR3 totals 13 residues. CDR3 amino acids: CASSQGTFYGYTF. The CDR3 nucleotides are TGTGCCAGCAGCCAAGGGACATTCTATGGCTACACCTTC.

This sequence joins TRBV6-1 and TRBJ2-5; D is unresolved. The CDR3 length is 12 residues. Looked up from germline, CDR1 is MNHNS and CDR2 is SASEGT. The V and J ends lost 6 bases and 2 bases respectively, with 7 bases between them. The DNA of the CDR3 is TGTGCCAGCAGGCTAGGACAAGAGACCCAGTACTTC. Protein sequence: CASRLGQETQYF.

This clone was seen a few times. Here the CDR3 reads CASSVEGTHTEAFF. CDR3 bases: TGTGCCAGCAGCGTAGAGGGCACCCACACTGAAGCTTTCTTT. This rearrangement joins TRBV9 to TRBJ1-1; D is unclear. The V end lost 0 bases, the J end lost 3 bases, and 9 bases lay between the germline ends. The CDR3 spans 14 residues. The germline V gene has CDR1 SGDLS and CDR2 YYNGEE.